This TCR beta chain was captured by sequencing in a study of blood T cell repertoires in COVID-19. Overall study context: Acute and convalescent COVID-19 samples came from the United States, Italy and Spain.

The CDR3 covers 15 residues. V gave up 6 bases and J gave up 1 base; unmatched junction bases: 7. The germline V gene has CDR1 MNHEY and CDR2 SVGAGI. In the study's own analysis: By means of reference gene primer amplification, nucleated cell counts were estimated. Some clones are missing from TCRdb's copy, which holds only in-frame ones; the method was immunoSEQ multiplex PCR. The DNA was the basis for D and trimming; V, J and clone size are from that table. The data contain 160,000 or so clones, 87% of them singletons. The chain combines TRBV6-5 with TRBJ1-1, with TRBD1 matching over 8 bases. Specimen: PBMCs or T cells enriched from blood (not recorded which). The clonotype originates from a human donor with acute COVID-19. The donor label of this sample is uncertain. The CDR3: CASRTRGQGNTEAFF. CDR3 DNA sequence: TGTGCCAGCAGGACTAGAGGACAGGGGAACACTGAAGCTTTCTTT.